This T cell receptor beta chain was captured by sequencing in a study of T cells in Graves' hyperthyroidism and ophthalmopathy. TCR beta CDR3 regions were amplified from RNA transcripts. Initially, a first-round RT-PCR of the TCR CDR3 employed the HTBI primer set. TCRdb reprocessed the multiplex PCR reads with MiXCR, giving one entry per CDR3 protein. The data contain 350,000 or so distinct CDR3 sequences, roughly 21% of them singletons. A lack of ophthalmopathy progression within 18 months defined stable Graves' hyperthyroidism. V shed 5 bases and J shed 3 bases, with 6 bases lying between them. Germline values: CDR1 SEHNR, CDR2 FQNEAQ (reference sequence). The CDR3 totals 12 residues. Study findings and constraints: The model made its ophthalmopathy prediction, and onset followed a median around 6.5 months later.

In this sample, this clonotype turned up many times. Its matching antigen is unknown. The clonotype comes from a woman aged 45-65 years with Graves' hyperthyroidism. J is TRBJ2-3 and V is TRBV7-9; no firm D call. The specimen sequenced was blood. The CDR3 nucleotides are TGTGCCAGCAGCGAGGTTACAGATACGCAGTATTTT. This gives the protein CASSEVTDTQYF. Full variable domain (outside the CDR3, taken from reference TRBV7-9 and TRBJ2-3): DTGVSQNPRHKITKRGQNVTFRCDPISEHNRLYWYRQTLGQGPEFLTYFQNEAQLEKSRLLSDRFSAERPKGSFSTLEIQRTEQGDSAMYLCASSEVTDTQYFGPGTRLTVL.